This T cell receptor (beta chain) was documented in a study of blood T cell repertoires in COVID-19. The overall study: Italy, Spain and the United States were the sources of the convalescent and acute COVID-19 samples. Sample material is recorded as cDNA or gDNA derived from T cells, B-cell-depleted T cells, or PBMCs.

In the original processing: Estimation of nucleated cell counts was performed using reference gene primer amplification. The repertoire was sequenced with immunoSEQ multiplex PCR; TCRdb's copy has only in-frame clones and lacks some. Clonal size and the V and J genes are those of that table, whereas D and trimming came from the DNA. Among approximately 110,000 clones listed, approximately 90% were seen once. The CDR3 totals 15 residues. CDR1 LNHDA and CDR2 SQIVND come from the germline V gene (reference sequence). V lost 0 bases, J lost 5 bases, and 4 bases stayed unmatched. This clone was counted once.

The sample consisted of peripheral blood. The source is a human donor in a cohort sampled during active COVID-19. The rearrangement uses TRBV19 and TRBJ2-3; 8 bases are a match to TRBD1. CDR3 region: CASSIEDREGDTQYF. CDR3 in DNA: TGTGCCAGTAGTATAGAGGACAGGGAAGGAGATACGCAGTATTTT.